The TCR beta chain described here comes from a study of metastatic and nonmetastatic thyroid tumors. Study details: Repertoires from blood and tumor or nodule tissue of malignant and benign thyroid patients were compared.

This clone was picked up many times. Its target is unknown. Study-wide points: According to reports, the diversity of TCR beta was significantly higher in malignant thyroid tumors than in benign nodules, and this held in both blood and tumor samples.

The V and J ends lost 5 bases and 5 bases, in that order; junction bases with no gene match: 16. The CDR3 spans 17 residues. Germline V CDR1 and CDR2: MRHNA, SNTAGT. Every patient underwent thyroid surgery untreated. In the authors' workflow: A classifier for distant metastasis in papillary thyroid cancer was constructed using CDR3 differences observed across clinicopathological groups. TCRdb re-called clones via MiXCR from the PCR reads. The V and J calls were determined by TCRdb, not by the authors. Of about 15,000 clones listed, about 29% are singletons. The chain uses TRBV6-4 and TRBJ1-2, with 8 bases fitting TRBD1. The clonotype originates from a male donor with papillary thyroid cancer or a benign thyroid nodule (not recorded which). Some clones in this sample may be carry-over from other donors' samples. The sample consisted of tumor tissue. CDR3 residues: CASSPTGIDRGFYGYTF. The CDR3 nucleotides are TGTGCCAGCAGTCCGACAGGGATCGACAGGGGTTTTTATGGCTACACCTTC.